The subject of this entry is one T cell receptor beta chain. Antigen specificity is unknown. Treatment meaning: 15 Gy SBRT to primary tumor, nephrectomy 4 weeks later. The record originates from a study of radiation and T cells in renal cell carcinoma. Study-wide results and caveats: In nephrectomy-only tumors, top 100 clonotypes averaged approximately 40%, versus around 54% irradiated. Without pretreatment biopsies, baseline tumor clonotype presence was undetermined.

This table comes from immunoSEQ multiplex PCR, and its TCRdb copy is limited to in-frame clones, with some not included. The table has over 15,000 clones, 50% to 65% seen once. CDR1 is SGHTA, CDR2 FQGNSA, per germline. CDR3 length: 12 amino acids. V gave up 5 bases and J gave up 3 bases, with 6 bases separating them. V is TRBV7-2 and J is TRBJ2-3; tentative D call: TRBD1 (5 bases). The sequences come from tumor tissue, collected from a patient whose treatment included radiotherapy and nephrectomy. This receptor was obtained from a woman aged 70-85 years with renal cell carcinoma. CDR3 coding DNA: TGTGCCAGCAGCGGGGCTACAGATACGCAGTATTTT. Translating gives CASSGATDTQYF.